This passage covers 18 T cell receptor beta chains from one sample sequenced in a study of beta chain features in type 1 diabetes (dated by TCRdb to 2017 to 2018). Library prep was done by the immunoSEQ multiplex PCR assay. The entire isolated RNA was reverse transcribed using the High Capacity cDNA Reverse Transcription Kit, and thus expressed TCRB transcripts were sequenced. The clones in this table, taken by TCRdb from immuneACCESS, are in-frame only. Not every clone is retained; where verified, under half of the shortfall comes from an unresolved V gene, and the cause of the rest is unknown. The sample includes approximately 150,000 clones, with more than 60% observed a single time. The top ten clones comprise approximately 0.089% of the sample. General study outcomes and caveats: A moderate but significant shortening of TCRB CDR3 length was observed in type 1 diabetes patients in all four CD4+ subsets.

These TCRs' antigens remain unknown. The sample comprised naive CD4+ T cells from blood. The intended sense of this specimen's cell subset or site label: true naive CD4+ T cells. These receptor sequences come from a man between 25 and 39 years old with type 1 diabetes.

J is TRBJ2-3 and V is TRBV29-1, with 7 positions matching TRBD1. The CDR3 is 15 residues long. The ends lost 7 bases at V and 2 bases at J; junction bases unmatched: 12. Germline V lookup: CDR1 SQVTM, CDR2 ANQGSEA. In DNA form, the CDR3 reads TGCAGCGCAAAAACAGGGGCAACGCACACAGATACGCAGTATTTT. It is translated as CSAKTGATHTDTQYF.

This chain links TRBV29-1 with TRBJ2-7, with 7 bases fitting TRBD2. In germline, CDR1 is SQVTM, CDR2 ANQGSEA. The CDR3 totals 12 residues. V dropped 3 bases and J dropped 5; count of bases not matched to a gene: 4. CDR3 residues: CSVDHGGNEQYF. CDR3 nucleotide sequence: TGCAGCGTTGACCACGGGGGGAACGAGCAGTACTTC.

The rearrangement links TRBV7-9 to TRBJ2-5, with D unresolved. Per the germline V gene, CDR1 is SEHNR and CDR2 is FQNEAQ (reference sequence). V was trimmed by 7 bases and J by 1 base, leaving 16 bases between them. CDR3 size: 15 residues. The DNA for the CDR3 is TGTGCCAGCACTCAAGGGTTGTGGGCCCAAGAGACCCAGTACTTC. Translating gives CASTQGLWAQETQYF.

This clone has just one count. The chain employs TRBV7-2 and TRBJ2-3, with TRBD1 matching 8 bases. CDR1 SGHTA and CDR2 FQGNSA come from the germline V gene. V trimming: 6 bases; J trimming: 6 bases; junction bases outside the gene matches: 11. The CDR3 spans 15 residues. In DNA, the CDR3 is TGTGCCAGCAGTACAGCAGGGACAGGTCTGGATACGCAGTATTTT. It codes for CASSTAGTGLDTQYF.

The chain recombines TRBV30 with TRBJ1-3, with unresolved D. The V end lost 2 bases, the J end lost 3 bases, and 17 bases lay between the germline ends. The V gene's germline CDR1 is GTSNPN and CDR2 SVGIG (reference sequence). This CDR3 region has 16 residues. The CDR3 here is CAWSPGGSRSGNTIYF. In DNA form, the CDR3 reads TGTGCCTGGAGTCCCGGAGGCAGTCGAAGTGGAAACACCATATATTTT.

The V gene is TRBV7-6, the J gene TRBJ1-6; 7 bases map to TRBD1. CDR3 length: 16 amino acids. CDR1 is SGHVS, CDR2 FNYEAQ, per germline. V shed 2 bases, J shed 7 bases, and the junction held 8 bases outside the gene matches. CDR3 sequence: CASSLQQAGGNSPLHF. The CDR3 nucleotides are TGTGCCAGCAGCTTACAGCAGGCAGGGGGAAATTCACCCCTCCACTTT. The complete variable domain, with remaining parts taken from reference TRBV7-6 and TRBJ1-6, reads GAGVSQSPRYKVTKRGQDVALRCDPISGHVSLYWYRQALGQGPEFLTYFNYEAQQDKSGLPNDRFSAERPEGSISTLTIQRTEQRDSAMYRCASSLQQAGGNSPLHFGNGTRLTVT.

The chain recombines TRBV4-3 with TRBJ1-4, with D possibly being TRBD1 (5 bases). Looked up from germline, CDR1 is LGHNA and CDR2 is YSLEER. V gave up 4 bases and J gave up 0 bases, with 6 bases separating them. The CDR3 has 14 residues. In nucleotides, the CDR3 is TGCGCCAGCAGCCCGGGGGCAACTAATGAAAAACTGTTTTTT. Translated, it gives CASSPGATNEKLFF.

The chain combines TRBV25-1 with TRBJ1-1; D not resolved. Trimming removed 3 bases from V and 0 bases from J, with 11 bases in between. Germline CDR1 is MGHDK and CDR2 is SYGVNS. This CDR3 is built from 15 residues. CDR3 protein: CASSDSTELNTEAFF. The CDR3 nucleotides read TGTGCCAGCAGTGATTCGACGGAACTGAACACTGAAGCTTTCTTT.

V is TRBV9 and J is TRBJ2-7; 10 nucleotides match TRBD1. Germline CDR1 SGDLS, CDR2 YYNGEE. V lost 0 bases, J lost 2 bases, and 2 bases stayed unmatched. This CDR3 is built from 15 residues. The CDR3 is CASSVDGTGAYEQYF. In DNA, the CDR3 is TGTGCCAGCAGCGTAGACGGGACAGGGGCCTACGAGCAGTACTTC.

The V gene is TRBV4-3, the J gene TRBJ2-7; possible D gene TRBD1, 5 bases. V was clipped by 0 bases and J by 4 bases, with 7 bases between them. Germline V gene data show CDR1 as LGHNA and CDR2 as YSLEER. The CDR3 extends over 13 amino acids. CDR3 nucleotide sequence: TGCGCCAGCAGCCAAGAACCAGGGTACGAGCAGTACTTC. Translated: CASSQEPGYEQYF.

The chain combines TRBV21-1 with TRBJ1-2; the table's D call TRBD1 went unverified against the DNA. TRBV21-1 is a documented pseudogene. CDR3 length equals 13 residues. CDR3 coding DNA: TGTGCCGGATCAACAGGGCAGAACTATGGCTACACCTTC. This translates into CAGSTGQNYGYTF.

The CDR3 bases are TGTGCCAGCAGGACAGGGGGGACTGAAGCTTTCTTT. Residues: CASRTGGTEAFF. The V and J genes are TRBV7-9 and TRBJ1-1; 9 nucleotides agree with TRBD1. The CDR3 covers 12 residues. The germline V gene has CDR1 SEHNR and CDR2 FQNEAQ (reference sequence). V shed 6 bases, J shed 5 bases, and the junction held 1 base outside the gene matches.

This sequence joins TRBV2 and TRBJ2-7; D is unclear. The CDR3 has 11 residues. The V and J ends lost 5 bases and 5 bases respectively, with 7 bases between them. CDR1 is SNHLY, CDR2 FYNNEI, per germline. Here the CDR3 DNA reads TGTGCCAGCAGTCTCTTCGACGAGCAGTACTTC. Its translation: CASSLFDEQYF.

This clone has just a few counts. This chain links TRBV29-1 with TRBJ2-5; 7 bases align to TRBD1. J was trimmed by 5 bases and V by 2 bases; bases with no gene match: 11. Per germline, CDR1 SQVTM and CDR2 ANQGSEA. The CDR3 is 15 residues long. CDR3 protein: CSVEPGQPPGETQYF. In DNA, the CDR3 is TGCAGCGTTGAACCGGGACAGCCCCCGGGTGAGACCCAGTACTTC.

The chain links TRBV11-2 to TRBJ2-1, with D perhaps matching TRBD1 (6 bases). Trimming took 5 bases from V and 6 from J, leaving 23 bases between them. The CDR3 extends over 17 amino acids. Germline assignment: CDR1 SGHAT and CDR2 FQNNGV. The CDR3 spells CASSKLGQLIGGNEQFF. As DNA, the CDR3 is TGTGCCAGCAGCAAACTCGGACAGCTAATCGGCGGCAATGAGCAGTTCTTC. The full variable domain, its missing parts supplied by reference TRBV11-2 and TRBJ2-1, is EAGVAQSPRYKIIEKRQSVAFWCNPISGHATLYWYQQILGQGPKLLIQFQNNGVVDDSQLPKDRFSAERLKGVDSTLKIQPAKLEDSAVYLCASSKLGQLIGGNEQFFGPGTRLTVL.

V and J are TRBV9 and TRBJ1-6; D unresolved. Germline V gene data show CDR1 as SGDLS and CDR2 as YYNGEE. This CDR3 contains 14 residues. Trimming left V 2 bases short and J 5 bases short, with 8 bases between. The CDR3 nucleotides are TGTGCCAGCAGCGTGGAACAGCATAATTCACCCCTCCACTTT. Amino acids: CASSVEQHNSPLHF.

This clone was seen a handful of times. The J gene is TRBJ2-7, the V gene TRBV10-3; D remains ambiguous. Germline CDR1 ENHRY, CDR2 SYGVKD. Deletions cut 6 bases from V and 1 base from J, with 7 bases between. The CDR3 is 12 residues long. The CDR3 DNA is TGTGCCATCAGAGACATTTCCTACGAGCAGTACTTC. This encodes CAIRDISYEQYF.

V and J are TRBV10-3 and TRBJ2-4, with D uncertain. V lost 6 bases and J lost 0, with 15 bases in between. CDR1 and CDR2 from the germline V gene are ENHRY and SYGVKD. This CDR3 region has 16 residues. The CDR3 region has the DNA TGTGCCATCAGAGAAGAGTTACATCTAGCCAAAAACATTCAGTACTTC. Amino acid sequence: CAIREELHLAKNIQYF.